The sequence of this T cell receptor (beta chain) was determined in a study of vaccination and CD4 T cells after COVID-19. About the research overall: The post-COVID samples were taken a median roughly 100 days after diagnosis, anywhere from 35 to 161. From HCoV-229E, HCoV-OC43, HCoV-NL63 and SARS-CoV-2, overlapping spike peptides were used to stimulate the cells. Study-wide results and caveats: Within the convalescent patients, a median about 90% of the SARS-CoV-2-reactive clones were ones that appeared only post-vaccination. A relatively small number of convalescent patients were studied, and no early post-infection timepoints were included.

Concerning this clonotype: The target antigen is unknown.

The CDR3 totals 16 residues. V shed 1 base and J shed 2 bases, with 12 bases lying between them. CDR1 is SGHTA, CDR2 FQGNSA, per germline. Treatment reported: roughly 11-day PBMC culture with coronavirus spike peptide pools or control peptides (ViraFEST assay). The Oncomine TCR Beta short-read assay sequenced DNA from cultured CD4+ T cells. Each CDR3 protein gets one entry after TCRdb re-called the PCR reads with MiXCR. The table shows fewer than 15,000 distinct CDR3 sequences, with under 35% occurring only once. This chain connects TRBV7-2 to TRBJ1-3; D unclear. The TCR comes from a human donor who had recovered from COVID-19. Sequenced here: CD4+ T cells from blood, cultured in vitro, sampled after SARS-CoV-2 vaccination. CDR3 bases: TGTGCCAGCAGCTTAGTGGTGGGCGTTGCTGGAAACACCATATATTTT. Residues: CASSLVVGVAGNTIYF.